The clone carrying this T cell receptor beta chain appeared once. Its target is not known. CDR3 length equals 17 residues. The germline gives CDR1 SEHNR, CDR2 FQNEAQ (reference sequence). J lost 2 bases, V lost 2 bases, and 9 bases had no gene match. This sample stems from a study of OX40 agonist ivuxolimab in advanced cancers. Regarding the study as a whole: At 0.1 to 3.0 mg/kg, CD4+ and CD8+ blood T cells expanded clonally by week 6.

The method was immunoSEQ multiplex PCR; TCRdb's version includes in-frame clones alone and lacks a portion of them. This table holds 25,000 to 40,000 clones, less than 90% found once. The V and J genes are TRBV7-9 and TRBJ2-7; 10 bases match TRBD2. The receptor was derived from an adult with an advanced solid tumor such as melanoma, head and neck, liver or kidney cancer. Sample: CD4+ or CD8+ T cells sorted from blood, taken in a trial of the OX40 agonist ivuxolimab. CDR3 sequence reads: CASSLSGQGLAPYEQYF. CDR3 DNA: TGTGCCAGCAGCTTAAGTGGGCAGGGACTAGCGCCCTACGAGCAGTACTTC.